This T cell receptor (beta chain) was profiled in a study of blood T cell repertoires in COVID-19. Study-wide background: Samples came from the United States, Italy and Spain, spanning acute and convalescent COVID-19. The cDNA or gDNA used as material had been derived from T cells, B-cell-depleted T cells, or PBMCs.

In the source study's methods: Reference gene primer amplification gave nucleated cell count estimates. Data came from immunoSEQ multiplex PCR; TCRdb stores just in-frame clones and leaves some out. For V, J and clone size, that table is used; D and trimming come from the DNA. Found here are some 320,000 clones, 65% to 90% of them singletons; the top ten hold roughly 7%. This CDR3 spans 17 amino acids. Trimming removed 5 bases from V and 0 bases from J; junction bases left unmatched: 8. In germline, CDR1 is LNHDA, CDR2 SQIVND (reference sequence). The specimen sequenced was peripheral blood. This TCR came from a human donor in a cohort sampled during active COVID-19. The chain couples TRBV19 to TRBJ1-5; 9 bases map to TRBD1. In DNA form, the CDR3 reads TGTGCCAGTAGTTTCGGGACAGGGCCGTATAGCAATCAGCCCCAGCATTTT. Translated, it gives CASSFGTGPYSNQPQHF.